This T cell receptor (beta chain) comes out of a study of blood T cells in healthy people across ages. Study results and limitations: The recorded TCR beta diversity per million T cells decreased in a roughly linear manner with age. Those diversity estimates obtained from one million T cells were thought to be underestimates.

Germline-derived CDR1 and CDR2 are SQVTM and ANQGSEA. V was cut by 7 bases and J by 3 bases, with 3 bases left in between. The CDR3 totals 10 residues. This clonotype was seen repeatedly, ten times or more. Its target is unknown. It was with a sample-barcoded 5' primer and a J-beta primer mix that a second PCR of roughly 7 to 11 cycles was run. TCRdb fed the 5' RACE reads into MiXCR, producing one record per CDR3 protein. Seen here are 600,000 to 900,000 distinct CDR3 sequences, more than 25% observed once, and the top ten hold roughly 3.1%. These data also formed part of another study, on T cells of mothers and their children. That work adds: When the second PCR was run, its M1S primer added sample barcodes and 2-4 random nucleotides.

V gene TRBV29-1 combines with J gene TRBJ1-4; D uncertain. Sequenced: blood. The receptor comes from a boy between 5 and 17 years old in good health. The CDR3 sequence is CSAANEKLFF. The CDR3 nucleotides are TGCAGCGCTGCTAATGAAAAACTGTTTTTT.